This T cell receptor (beta chain) came from a study of T cell changes during pregnancy in multiple sclerosis. Germline V gene lookup returns CDR1 MNHNS and CDR2 SASEGT. Trimming removed 0 bases from V and 0 bases from J, with 9 bases in between. The CDR3 spans 17 residues. Using immunoSEQ multiplex PCR, the repertoire was profiled, and TCRdb retains in-frame clones only, with some absent. The sample contains tens of thousands of clones, approximately 91% of which appear only once. This sample comprised peripheral blood, obtained in the third trimester of pregnancy. The chain couples TRBV6-1 to TRBJ1-6; maybe TRBD1 (6 bases). The sequence was collected from a female donor with multiple sclerosis, enrolled in a pregnancy study. CDR3 DNA: TGTGCCAGCAGTGAAGCGGGACAAGGCTCCTATAATTCACCCCTCCACTTT. As protein: CASSEAGQGSYNSPLHF.